These 10 T cell receptor beta chains came from one sample sequenced in a study of regulatory T cells in long-lasting Graves disease (dated by TCRdb to the early 2020s). The library relied on multiplex PCR. The sequencing machine was an Illumina HiSeq 4000. To build TCR beta libraries, CDR3 regions were amplified by Arm-PCR using iRepertoire HTBI primers. TCRdb redid the processing of the public reads, applying fastp at Q25 and MiXCR, and retained in-frame beta chains. Each CDR3 protein appears once, grouped with its most common genes and DNA. The sample records some 470,000 distinct CDR3 sequences, under 25% of which are singletons. Of the sample, approximately 6.4% falls within the top ten clones. The time point label, read with the paper, signifies: persistent/refractory GD, antithyroid drugs over 5 years with positive TRAb. For both TCR sequencing and RNA sequencing, RNA was extracted from PBMCs in TRIzol.

Sequenced material: peripheral blood mononuclear cells (PBMCs), taken when the disease was refractory, from a patient treated with antithyroid drugs. Receptor source: a female donor with Graves disease.

In this sample, this clonotype turned up many times. V gene TRBV20-1 combines with J gene TRBJ1-1; D ambiguous. The V and J ends lost 3 bases and 1 base respectively, with 6 bases between them. The germline V gene encodes CDR1 DFQATT and CDR2 SNEGSKA (reference sequence). The CDR3 length is 12 residues. CDR3: CSASRPNTEAFF. CDR3 DNA: TGCAGTGCTAGCAGACCGAACACTGAAGCTTTCTTT.

The chain has TRBV27 and TRBJ1-1; D is perhaps TRBD1 (5 bases). Trimming took off 2 bases at V and 1 base at J, with 14 bases between the two ends. The CDR3 extends over 16 amino acids. The germline gives CDR1 MNHEY, CDR2 SMNVEV (reference sequence). The CDR3 DNA is TGTGCCAGCAGTTTAAGGGTGGGGCCCACGAACACTGAAGCTTTCTTT. Amino acid sequence: CASSLRVGPTNTEAFF.

The V call is TRBV24-1, the J call TRBJ1-2; D is undetermined. Germline V CDR1 and CDR2: KGHDR, SFDVKD. The CDR3 spans 18 residues. V was shortened by 2 bases and J by 6 bases, with 24 bases between the two germline ends. CDR3 residues: CATSDSMSPREEADGYTF. CDR3 coding DNA: TGTGCCACCAGTGATTCAATGTCCCCCCGGGAGGAGGCTGATGGCTACACCTTC.

V gene TRBV5-1 combines with J gene TRBJ1-2; D is ambiguous. This CDR3 contains 15 residues. Deletions cut 0 bases from V and 4 bases from J, with 13 bases between. Germline values: CDR1 SGHRS, CDR2 YFSETQ. CDR3 sequence: CASSLGPGASYGYTF. CDR3 sequence (DNA): TGCGCCAGCAGCTTGGGTCCCGGAGCGTCCTATGGCTACACCTTC.

This clonotype was seen at least ten times. V usage is TRBV7-2 and J usage is TRBJ1-2, with 7 nucleotides matching TRBD1. Germline CDR1 SGHTA, CDR2 FQGNSA. The CDR3 length is 13 residues. J lost 5 bases, V lost 5 bases, and 5 bases had no gene match. CDR3 protein: CASSLTGRYGYTF. DNA of the CDR3: TGTGCCAGCAGCCTGACAGGGCGTTATGGCTACACCTTC.

The genes are TRBV7-9 and TRBJ2-2, with 8 bases identical to TRBD1. The CDR3 is made up of 18 amino acids. V shed 2 bases, J shed 1 base, and the junction held 9 bases outside the gene matches. The germline V gene has CDR1 SEHNR and CDR2 FQNEAQ (reference sequence). CDR3 bases: TGTGCCAGCAGCTTATCGGTCGCCGGGACAGGGAACACCGGGGAGCTGTTTTTT. Its protein product is CASSLSVAGTGNTGELFF.

This chain uses TRBV28 with TRBJ2-1; D remains unclear. CDR1 is MDHEN and CDR2 is SYDVKM in the germline V gene. V was shortened by 6 bases and J by 1 base, with 4 bases between the two germline ends. The CDR3 has 12 residues. The CDR3 DNA reads as TGTGCCAGCAGACTTTCCTACAATGAGCAGTTCTTC. This gives the protein CASRLSYNEQFF.

This clonotype was picked up many times. This chain joins TRBV12-3 or TRBV12-4 and TRBJ1-5; D unresolved. CDR3 size: 13 residues. Trimming shortened V by 4 bases and J by 5 bases, and 9 bases separated the two germline ends. CDR3 DNA: TGTGCCAGCAGTTCCGGGCGGGATCAGCCCCAGCATTTT. Amino acid sequence: CASSSGRDQPQHF.

The gene calls are TRBV7-2 and TRBJ2-1, with D hard to call. The CDR3 runs to 15 residues. V lost 5 bases and J lost 4, with 15 bases in between. Germline CDR1 is SGHTA and CDR2 is FQGNSA. The CDR3 loop is CASSPMAPRYNEQFF. As DNA, the CDR3 is TGTGCCAGCAGCCCCATGGCCCCCCGGTACAATGAGCAGTTCTTC.

This clonotype has ten or more counts. The V call is TRBV7-2, the J call TRBJ2-5, with 10 nucleotides matching TRBD2. This CDR3 contains 16 residues. Germline V gives CDR1 SGHTA, CDR2 FQGNSA. The V gene end was trimmed by 5 bases and the J gene end by 2 bases; junction bases not matched to a gene: 8. CDR3 nucleotides: TGTGCCAGCAGCAGACGGACTAGCGGCCTACAAGAGACCCAGTACTTC. Encoded protein: CASSRRTSGLQETQYF.